What follows are 2 T cell receptor beta chains derived from one specimen sequenced in a study of T-cell reconstitution after alpha-beta-depleted transplantation in children. Library preparation (for TCRbeta) was performed with unique molecular identifiers. TCRdb re-derived calls from the PCR reads in MiXCR, one entry per CDR3 protein. The sample records approximately 630,000 distinct CDR3 sequences, about an eighth being singletons. Sequencing was performed on PBMCs, taken before TCRalphabeta/CD19-depleted stem cell transplant. The receptors derive from a girl aged 2 to 10 with congenital amegakaryocytic thrombocytopenia, due to receive a stem cell transplant.

In this sample, this clonotype turned up a few times. The chain links TRBV7-9 to TRBJ2-7, with 10 bases lining up with TRBD2. The CDR3 has 14 residues. The ends lost 5 bases at V and 3 bases at J; junction bases unmatched: 4. Germline V lookup: CDR1 SEHNR, CDR2 FQNEAQ (reference sequence). CDR3 amino acids: CASSKTSGNYEQYF. The CDR3 bases are TGTGCCAGCAGCAAAACTAGCGGGAACTACGAGCAGTACTTC.

The sample holds many counts of this clonotype. This chain joins TRBV7-2 and TRBJ1-1; the D is unclear. The CDR3 runs 14 residues. From germline, CDR1 is SGHTA and CDR2 FQGNSA. V was trimmed by 8 bases and J by 5 bases, leaving 18 bases between them. CDR3 sequence: CASRDMRTTTEAFF. The CDR3 bases are TGTGCCAGCCGCGACATGAGGACGACGACTGAAGCTTTCTTT. Full variable domain (outside the CDR3, taken from reference TRBV7-2 and TRBJ1-1): GAGVSQSPSNKVTEKGKDVELRCDPISGHTALYWYRQSLGQGLEFLIYFQGNSAPDKSGLPSDRFSAERTGGSVSTLTIQRTQQEDSAVYLCASRDMRTTTEAFFGQGTRLTVV.